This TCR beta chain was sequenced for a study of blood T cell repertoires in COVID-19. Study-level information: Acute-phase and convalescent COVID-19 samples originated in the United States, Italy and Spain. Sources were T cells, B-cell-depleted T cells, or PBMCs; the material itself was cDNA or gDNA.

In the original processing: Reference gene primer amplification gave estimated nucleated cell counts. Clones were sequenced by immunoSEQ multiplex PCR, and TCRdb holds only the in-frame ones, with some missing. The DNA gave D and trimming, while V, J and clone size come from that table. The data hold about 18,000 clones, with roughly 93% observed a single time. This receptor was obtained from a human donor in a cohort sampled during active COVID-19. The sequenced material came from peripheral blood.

The CDR3 DNA sequence: TGTGCCTGGAGTGTCGGGCAGGGGGTCGACGAGCAGTACTTC. Its protein product is CAWSVGQGVDEQYF. The gene calls are TRBV30 and TRBJ2-7, with 7 bases matching TRBD1. The trim removed 0 bases at V and 5 bases at J, leaving 7 bases unmatched. The CDR3 has 14 residues. Germline V lookup: CDR1 GTSNPN, CDR2 SVGIG (reference sequence).